This T cell receptor (beta chain) appears in the sequencing data of a study of shared T cell receptors in the human thymus. Germline values: CDR1 MDHEN, CDR2 SYDVKM. The V end lost 4 bases, the J end lost 2 bases, and 12 bases lay between the germline ends. This CDR3 spans 14 amino acids. TCRdb's copy holds only in-frame clones and misses some; the assay was immunoSEQ multiplex PCR. The sample has some 700,000 clones, 70% to 90% seen once. This same sample was also taken into another study, of human thymus T cells. This second study says: All donors were healthy Finnish infants who were undergoing corrective surgery to treat congenital heart defects.

The sequence came from a boy in the first two years of life with a congenital heart defect. Input material: thymocytes. The V gene is TRBV28, the J gene TRBJ2-7; D is possibly TRBD1 (5 bases). The CDR3 DNA sequence: TGTGCCAGCAGTTCCCGGCAGGGTACCTACGAGCAGTACTTC. Translated: CASSSRQGTYEQYF.